In this sample, the clone carrying this TCR beta chain turned up once. Other DNA sequences in the sample encode the same CDR3. Trimming shortened V by 4 bases and J by 0 bases, and 7 bases separated the two germline ends. The CDR3 sequence is 13 residues long. Germline lookup yields CDR1 MNHEY and CDR2 SVGAGI. Under the authors' procedure: Reference gene primers were amplified, and this amplification served to estimate nucleated cell counts. Profiled with immunoSEQ multiplex PCR; TCRdb holds only in-frame clones, not every one. That table furnishes V, J and clone size, whereas the DNA furnished D and trimming. Of approximately 260,000 clones listed, 70% to 90% were seen once; the top ten hold 2.1%. The sample is drawn from a study of blood T cell repertoires in COVID-19.

The V call is TRBV6-5, the J call TRBJ2-7, with D uncertain. This clonotype originated in a woman in her thirties or forties who had recovered from COVID-19. Sequenced: peripheral blood. CDR3 amino acids: CASSLESSYEQYF. The CDR3 DNA reads TGTGCCAGCAGTTTAGAGTCCTCCTACGAGCAGTACTTC.